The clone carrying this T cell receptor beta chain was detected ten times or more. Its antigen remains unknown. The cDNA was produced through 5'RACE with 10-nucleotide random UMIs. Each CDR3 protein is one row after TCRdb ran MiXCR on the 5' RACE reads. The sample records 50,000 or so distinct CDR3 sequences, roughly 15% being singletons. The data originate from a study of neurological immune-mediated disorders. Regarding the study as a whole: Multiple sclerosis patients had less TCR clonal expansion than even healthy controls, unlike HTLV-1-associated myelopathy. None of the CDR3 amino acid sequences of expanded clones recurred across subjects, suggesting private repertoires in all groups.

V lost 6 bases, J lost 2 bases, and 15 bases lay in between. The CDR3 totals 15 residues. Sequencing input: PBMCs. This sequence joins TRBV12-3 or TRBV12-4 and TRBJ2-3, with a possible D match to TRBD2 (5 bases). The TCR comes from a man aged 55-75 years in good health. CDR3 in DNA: TGTGCCAGCAGGAAACTAGTACCACACACAGATACGCAGTATTTT. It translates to CASRKLVPHTDTQYF.